A single T cell receptor (beta chain) is shown here with its context. The antigen is unknown. CDR1 is GTSNPN and CDR2 is SVGIG in the germline V gene (reference sequence). This CDR3 is built from 13 residues. V gave up 6 bases and J gave up 11 bases; unmatched junction bases: 14. Primers included in the PCR were 60 Vbeta and 13 Jbeta primers. Libraries were prepared by immunoSEQ multiplex PCR; TCRdb keeps only in-frame clonotypes and omits some of them. The profile covers 45,000 to 60,000 clones, with less than 75% appearing a single time and 6.3% taken by the ten largest. The sample comes from a study of cytomegalovirus exposure and HLA in healthy donors. General study points: Later on, an analysis found that several of the most significant clusters appeared to be linked to common viral pathogens, which included parvovirus B19.

The V call is TRBV30, the J call TRBJ2-7; 9 bases agree with TRBD1. The receptor's source is a man aged 30 to 45 in good health and CMV-seronegative. The specimen was PBMCs. The CDR3 sequence: CACGQGNKDEKYF. The DNA for the CDR3 is TGTGCCTGCGGACAGGGGAACAAGGATGAGAAGTACTTC. The full variable domain, in which reference TRBV30 and TRBJ2-7 provide the parts outside the CDR3, is SQTIHQWPATLVQPVGSPLSLECTVEGTSNPNLYWYRQAAGRGLQLLFYSVGIGQISSEVPQNLSASRPQDRQFILSSKKLLLSDSGFYLCACGQGNKDEKYFGPGTRLTVT.